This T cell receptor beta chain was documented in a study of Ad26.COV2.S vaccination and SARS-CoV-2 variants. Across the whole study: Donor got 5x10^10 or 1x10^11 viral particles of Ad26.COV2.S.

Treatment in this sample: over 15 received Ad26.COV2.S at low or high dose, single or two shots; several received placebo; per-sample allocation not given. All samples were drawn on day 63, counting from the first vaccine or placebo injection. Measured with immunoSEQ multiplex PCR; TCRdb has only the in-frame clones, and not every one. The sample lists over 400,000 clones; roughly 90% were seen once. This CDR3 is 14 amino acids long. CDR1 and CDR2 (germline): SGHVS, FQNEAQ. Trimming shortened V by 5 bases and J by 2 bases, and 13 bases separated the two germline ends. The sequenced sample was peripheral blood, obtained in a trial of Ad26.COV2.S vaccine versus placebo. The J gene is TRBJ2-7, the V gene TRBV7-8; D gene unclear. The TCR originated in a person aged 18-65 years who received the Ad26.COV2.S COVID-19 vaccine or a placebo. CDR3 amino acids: CASSQTSATYEQYF. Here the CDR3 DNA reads TGTGCCAGCAGCCAGACCAGCGCTACCTACGAGCAGTACTTC.